This T cell receptor beta chain comes out of a study of human T cells and chemical hapten exposure. Study-wide background: Sensitization was performed using 2% DPC on a 2 cm by 2 cm upper inner arm skin site. The study lasted 20 to 25 weeks, and patients were dosed weekly with diphenylcyclopropenone on the scalp throughout. Alopecia universalis, totalis or areata was present in patients who were mostly female.

The CDR3 has 17 residues. Germline V CDR1 and CDR2: KGHSH, LQKENI. V lost 0 bases and J lost 3, with 14 bases in between. The sample's time point: patch test 1, 2 weeks after DPC sensitization. The treatment is: therapeutic diphenylcyclopropenone sensitization with weekly scalp DPC. In the original processing: TCRs per sample had a median of approximately 96,000 and ranged from about 23,224 to 700,000. MiXCR, applied by TCRdb to the RACE reads, yields one record per CDR3 protein. These V and J calls rely on TCRdb rather than the paper's analysis. The sample yields 150,000 to 200,000 distinct CDR3 sequences, roughly 15% seen once.

V is TRBV18 and J is TRBJ2-2, with unresolved D. Sequenced here: whole blood, sampled in connection with sensitization to the hapten diphenylcyclopropenone (DPC). This sequence was found in a woman aged 25 to 45 with alopecia areata. Some clones in this sample may be carry-over from other donors' samples. The CDR3 region is CASSPPNSIKYTGELFF. As DNA, the CDR3 is TGTGCCAGCTCACCACCGAATAGCATCAAATACACCGGGGAGCTGTTTTTT. Full variable domain (rest looked up from reference TRBV18 and TRBJ2-2): NAGVMQNPRHLVRRRGQEARLRCSPMKGHSHVYWYRQLPEEGLKFMVYLQKENIIDESGMPKERFSAEFPKEGPSILRIQQVVRGDSAAYFCASSPPNSIKYTGELFFGEGSRLTVL.